This T cell receptor beta chain appears in the sequencing data of a study of long-term antiretroviral therapy in people with HIV. Comment on this clone: No antigen is known for it.

Investigators performed immunoSEQ version v3.0 at survey level. Sequencing targeted roughly 35,000-55,000 T-cell genomes per sample. Generated by immunoSEQ multiplex PCR, the TCRdb table keeps only in-frame clones and is missing some. The sample consists of around 25,000 clones, 83% of them appearing once. Between the trimmed V and J ends, which lost 6 bases and 4 bases, there was a span of 18 bases. This CDR3 is built from 16 residues. In germline, CDR1 is LNHDA, CDR2 SQIVND (reference sequence). Notes on the study in general: Older ART regimens were possibly in use when the blood was collected between about 2003 and 2018. The study found narrower CDR3 length ranges in HIV repertoires than in controls.

The sample consisted of unsorted PBMCs, taken 3 years after starting antiretroviral therapy. The sequence was collected from a man aged 18 to 29 with HIV. The chain employs TRBV19 and TRBJ1-4; D remains unclear. The CDR3 loop reads CASRPSSSKGNEKLFF. The CDR3 DNA reads TGTGCCAGTAGACCCTCGTCCAGCAAGGGTAATGAAAAACTGTTTTTT.